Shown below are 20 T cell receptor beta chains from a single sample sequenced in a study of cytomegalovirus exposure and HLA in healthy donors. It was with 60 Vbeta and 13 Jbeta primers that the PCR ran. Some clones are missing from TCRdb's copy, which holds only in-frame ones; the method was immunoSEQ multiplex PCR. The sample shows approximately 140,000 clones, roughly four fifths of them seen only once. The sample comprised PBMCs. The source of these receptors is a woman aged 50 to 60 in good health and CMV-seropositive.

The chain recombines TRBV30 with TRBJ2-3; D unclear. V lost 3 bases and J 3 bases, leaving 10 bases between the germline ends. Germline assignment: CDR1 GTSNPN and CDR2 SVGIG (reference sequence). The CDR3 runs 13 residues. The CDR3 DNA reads TGTGCCTGGAGAGCCCCCTCTACAGATACGCAGTATTTT. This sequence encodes CAWRAPSTDTQYF.

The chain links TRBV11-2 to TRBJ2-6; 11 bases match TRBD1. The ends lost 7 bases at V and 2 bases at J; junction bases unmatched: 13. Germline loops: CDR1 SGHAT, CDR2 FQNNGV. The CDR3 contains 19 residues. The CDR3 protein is CASTDNLGQGETGANVLTF. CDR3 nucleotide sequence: TGTGCCAGCACCGACAACCTGGGACAGGGGGAGACTGGGGCCAACGTCCTGACTTTC.

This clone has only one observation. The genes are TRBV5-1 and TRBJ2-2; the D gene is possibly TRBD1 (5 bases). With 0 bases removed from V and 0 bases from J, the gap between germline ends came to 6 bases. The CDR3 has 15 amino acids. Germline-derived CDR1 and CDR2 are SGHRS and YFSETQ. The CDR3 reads CASSLARANTGELFF. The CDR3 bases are TGCGCCAGCAGCTTGGCCAGGGCGAACACCGGGGAGCTGTTTTTT.

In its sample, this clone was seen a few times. For the CDR3, the DNA is TGTGCCAGCAGCGTGGTAGACACCGGGGAGCTGTTTTTT. It yields the protein CASSVVDTGELFF. The chain is built from TRBV9 and TRBJ2-2, with unresolved D. This CDR3 comprises 13 residues. The V gene lost 2 bases and the J gene lost 3 bases, with 5 bases spanning the gap. The V gene's germline CDR1 is SGDLS and CDR2 YYNGEE.

CDR3 DNA sequence: TGTGCCAGCAGCGGGGATTACAGGGGGCGCGCCTACGAGCAGTACTTC. It encodes CASSGDYRGRAYEQYF. The gene calls are TRBV5-6 and TRBJ2-7, with 9 bases matching TRBD1. CDR3 size: 16 residues. J lost 2 bases, V lost 4 bases, and 10 bases had no gene match. Germline CDR1 and CDR2: SGHDT and YYEEEE.

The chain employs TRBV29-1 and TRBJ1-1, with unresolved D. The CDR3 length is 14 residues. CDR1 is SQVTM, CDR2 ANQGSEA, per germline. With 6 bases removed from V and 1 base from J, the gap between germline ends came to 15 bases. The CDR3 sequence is CSVAGPGSNTEAFF. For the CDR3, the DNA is TGCAGCGTCGCGGGCCCTGGGTCGAACACTGAAGCTTTCTTT.

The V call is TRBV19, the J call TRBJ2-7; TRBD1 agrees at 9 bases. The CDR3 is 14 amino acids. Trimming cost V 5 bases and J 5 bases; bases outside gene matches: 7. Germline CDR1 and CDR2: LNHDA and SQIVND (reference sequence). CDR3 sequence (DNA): TGTGCCAGTAGTGAAACAGGGGGCTTGGACGAGCAGTACTTC. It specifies CASSETGGLDEQYF.

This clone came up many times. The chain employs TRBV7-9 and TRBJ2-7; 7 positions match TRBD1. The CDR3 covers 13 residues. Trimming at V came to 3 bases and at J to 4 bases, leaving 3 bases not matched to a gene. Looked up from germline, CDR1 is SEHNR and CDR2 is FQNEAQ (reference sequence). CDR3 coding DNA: TGTGCCAGCAGCTTCCCGGACAGGTACGAGCAGTACTTC. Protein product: CASSFPDRYEQYF.

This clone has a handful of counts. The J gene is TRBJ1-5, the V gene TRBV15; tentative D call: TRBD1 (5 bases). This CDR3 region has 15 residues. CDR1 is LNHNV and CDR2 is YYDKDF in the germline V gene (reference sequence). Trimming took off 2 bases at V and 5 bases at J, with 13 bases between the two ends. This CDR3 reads CATSRRTSPDQPQHF. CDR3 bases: TGTGCCACCAGCAGACGGACATCTCCTGATCAGCCCCAGCATTTT.

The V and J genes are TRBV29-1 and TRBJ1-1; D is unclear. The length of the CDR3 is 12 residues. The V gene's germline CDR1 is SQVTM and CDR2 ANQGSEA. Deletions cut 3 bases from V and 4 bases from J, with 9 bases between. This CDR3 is CSVDGRVTEAFF. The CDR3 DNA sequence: TGCAGCGTTGACGGGCGGGTCACTGAAGCTTTCTTT.

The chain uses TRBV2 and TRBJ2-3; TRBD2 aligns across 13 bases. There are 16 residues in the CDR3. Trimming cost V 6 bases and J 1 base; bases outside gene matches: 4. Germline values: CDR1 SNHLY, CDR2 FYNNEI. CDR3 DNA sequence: TGTGCCAGCAGGGGAGGGACTAGCGGGGGCACAGATACGCAGTATTTT. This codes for CASRGGTSGGTDTQYF. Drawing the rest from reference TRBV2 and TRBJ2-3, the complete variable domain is EPEVTQTPSHQVTQMGQEVILRCVPISNHLYFYWYRQILGQKVEFLVSFYNNEISEKSEIFDDQFSVERPDGSNFTLKIRSTKLEDSAMYFCASRGGTSGGTDTQYFGPGTRLTVL.

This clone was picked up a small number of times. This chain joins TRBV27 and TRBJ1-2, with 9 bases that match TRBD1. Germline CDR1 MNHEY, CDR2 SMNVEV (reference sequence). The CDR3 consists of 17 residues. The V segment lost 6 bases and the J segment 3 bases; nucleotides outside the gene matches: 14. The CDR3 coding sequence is TGTGCCAGCAGACTTATTATCTCCGGGACAGGGCACTATGGCTACACCTTC. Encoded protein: CASRLIISGTGHYGYTF.

The CDR3 protein is CASRARSETQYF. The CDR3 bases are TGTGCCAGTAGGGCGCGGTCTGAGACCCAGTACTTC. The rearrangement uses TRBV19 and TRBJ2-5; unclear D gene. V was shortened by 6 bases and J by 5 bases, with 10 bases between the two germline ends. Germline V gene sequence: CDR1 LNHDA, CDR2 SQIVND (reference sequence). The CDR3 covers 12 residues.

Here the CDR3 DNA reads TGTGCCAGCAGCTTAGTCGGGGAAGATACGCAGTATTTT. This codes for CASSLVGEDTQYF. This chain links TRBV7-6 with TRBJ2-3, with a weak D call TRBD2 (5 bases). Deletions cut 1 base from V and 5 bases from J, with 7 bases between. Per the germline V gene, CDR1 is SGHVS and CDR2 is FNYEAQ. The CDR3 length is 13 residues.

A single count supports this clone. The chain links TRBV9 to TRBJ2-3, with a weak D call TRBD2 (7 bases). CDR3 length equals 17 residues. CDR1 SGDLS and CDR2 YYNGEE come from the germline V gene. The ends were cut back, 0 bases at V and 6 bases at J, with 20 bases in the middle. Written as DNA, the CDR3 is TGTGCCAGCAGCGTAGTGGGTTCGAGGGGGGGCCCGGATACGCAGTATTTT. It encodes CASSVVGSRGGPDTQYF.

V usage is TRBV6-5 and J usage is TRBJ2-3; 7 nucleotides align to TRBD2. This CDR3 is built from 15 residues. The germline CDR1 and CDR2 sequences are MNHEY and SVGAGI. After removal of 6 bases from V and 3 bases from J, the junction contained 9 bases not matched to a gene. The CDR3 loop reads CASRPMSGETDTQYF. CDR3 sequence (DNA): TGTGCCAGCAGGCCCATGAGCGGGGAAACAGATACGCAGTATTTT.

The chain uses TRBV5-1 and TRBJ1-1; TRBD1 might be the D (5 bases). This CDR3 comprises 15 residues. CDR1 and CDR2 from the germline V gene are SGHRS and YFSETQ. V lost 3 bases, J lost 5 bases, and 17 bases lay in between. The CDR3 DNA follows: TGCGCCAGCAGCTCGTCCGGAGCTAGGGGTACTGAAGCTTTCTTT. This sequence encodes CASSSSGARGTEAFF.

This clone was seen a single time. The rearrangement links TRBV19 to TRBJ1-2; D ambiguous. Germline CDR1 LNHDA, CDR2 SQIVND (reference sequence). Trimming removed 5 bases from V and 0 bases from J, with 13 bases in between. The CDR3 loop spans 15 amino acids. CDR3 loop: CASSPSGAANYGYTF. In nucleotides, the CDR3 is TGTGCCAGTAGTCCGTCAGGTGCTGCTAACTATGGCTACACCTTC. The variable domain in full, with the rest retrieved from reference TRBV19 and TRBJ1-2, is DGGITQSPKYLFRKEGQNVTLSCEQNLNHDAMYWYRQDPGQGLRLIYYSQIVNDFQKGDIAEGYSVSREKKESFPLTVTSAQKNPTAFYLCASSPSGAANYGYTFGSGTRLTVV.

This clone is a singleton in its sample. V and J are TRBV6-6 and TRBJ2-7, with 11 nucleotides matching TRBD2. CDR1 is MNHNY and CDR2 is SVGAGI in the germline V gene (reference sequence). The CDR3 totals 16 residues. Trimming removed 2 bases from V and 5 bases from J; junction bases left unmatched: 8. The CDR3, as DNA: TGTGCCAGCAGTTACCCGCTAGCGGGGGGTGCCGACGAGCAGTACTTC. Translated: CASSYPLAGGADEQYF.

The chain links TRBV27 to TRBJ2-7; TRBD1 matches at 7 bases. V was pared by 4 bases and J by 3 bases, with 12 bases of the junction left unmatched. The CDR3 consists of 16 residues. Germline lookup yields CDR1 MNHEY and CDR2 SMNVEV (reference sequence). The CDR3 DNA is TGTGCCAGCAGTTCGCAACGGACAGGTGGGAGCTACGAGCAGTACTTC. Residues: CASSSQRTGGSYEQYF.